These 26 T cell receptor beta chains came from one sample sequenced in a study of T-cell memory formation after mild COVID-19. TCRdb independently ran MiXCR on the 5' RACE reads; one entry per CDR3 protein. The sample holds 300,000 to 350,000 distinct CDR3 sequences, just under 20% seen once. The material sequenced was PBMCs or a T cell subset sorted from them (not recorded which). These receptor sequences come from a man aged 18 to 30 who had mild COVID-19 (a few samples of this study predate the infection). Cell type and time point are not known.

The rearrangement links TRBV27 to TRBJ2-1; 9 nucleotides match TRBD2. CDR1 is MNHEY and CDR2 is SMNVEV in the germline V gene (reference sequence). V dropped 2 bases and J dropped 6; count of bases not matched to a gene: 11. The CDR3 contains 17 residues. The CDR3 spells CASSLGVASGELNEQFF. Written as DNA, the CDR3 is TGTGCCAGCAGTTTAGGGGTCGCTAGCGGGGAGCTCAATGAGCAGTTCTTC.

The chain couples TRBV24-1 to TRBJ2-1; 9 nucleotides agree with TRBD1. The CDR3 loop spans 14 amino acids. Trimming at V came to 4 bases and at J to 8 bases, leaving 5 bases not matched to a gene. Germline values: CDR1 KGHDR, CDR2 SFDVKD. The CDR3 reads CATSDPDRGDEQFF. CDR3 sequence (DNA): TGTGCCACCAGTGACCCGGACAGGGGCGATGAGCAGTTCTTC.

This clonotype occurred a few times. J is TRBJ2-5 and V is TRBV5-1; the match to TRBD2 covers 12 bases. Germline CDR1 is SGHRS and CDR2 is YFSETQ. The CDR3 runs to 16 residues. The V gene end was trimmed by 3 bases and the J gene end by 6 bases; junction bases not matched to a gene: 9. CDR3 amino acids: CASSSRTSGVRQTQYF. CDR3 coding DNA: TGCGCCAGCAGCTCGAGGACTAGCGGGGTCCGGCAGACCCAGTACTTC.

The CDR3 DNA is TGTGCCAGCAGTTTCCCCCAGCCTTTAGCGGGGGTAAACAATGAGCAGTTCTTC. Translating gives CASSFPQPLAGVNNEQFF. The J gene is TRBJ2-1, the V gene TRBV12-3 or TRBV12-4; 9 nucleotides align to TRBD2. The CDR3 has 18 residues. Losses at the gene ends were 3 bases for V and 5 bases for J; bases not matched to a gene: 14.

The V gene is TRBV28, the J gene TRBJ2-7; D unresolved. The ends were cut back, 5 bases at V and 6 bases at J, with 11 bases in the middle. Looked up from germline, CDR1 is MDHEN and CDR2 is SYDVKM. This CDR3 has 12 residues. Written as DNA, the CDR3 is TGTGCCAGCAGTGGAAGACAACGCGAGCAGTACGTC. Residues: CASSGRQREQYV.

This clonotype was seen more than once but under ten times. CDR3 region: CASSARERGIYGYTF. The DNA of the CDR3 is TGTGCCAGCAGCGCTAGGGAACGGGGAATCTATGGCTACACCTTC. The chain uses TRBV5-4 and TRBJ1-2; D remains unclear. Germline V gene data show CDR1 as SGHNT and CDR2 as YYREEE (reference sequence). V was shortened by 4 bases and J by 4 bases, with 17 bases between the two germline ends. The CDR3 has 15 amino acids.

This clonotype was detected ten times or more. This rearrangement joins TRBV20-1 to TRBJ2-1, with D possibly matching TRBD1 (5 bases). CDR1 is DFQATT and CDR2 is SNEGSKA in the germline V gene (reference sequence). V gave up 1 base and J gave up 8 bases, with 18 bases separating them. The length of the CDR3 is 15 residues. CDR3 DNA: TGCAGTGCTAGAGTTGACCGCAGGGTCGGAGATGAGCAGTTCTTC. This encodes CSARVDRRVGDEQFF.

The chain is built from TRBV10-3 and TRBJ1-1; D is undetermined. Trimming removed 4 bases from V and 2 bases from J, with 11 bases in between. This CDR3 is 14 amino acids long. Germline V gene sequence: CDR1 ENHRY, CDR2 SYGVKD. In nucleotides, the CDR3 is TGTGCCATCAGTGTAAGGGCAGATAACACTGAAGCTTTCTTT. This translates into CAISVRADNTEAFF.

This rearrangement joins TRBV27 to TRBJ1-1; D remains unclear. Germline V gives CDR1 MNHEY, CDR2 SMNVEV (reference sequence). The CDR3 spans 15 residues. V shed 4 bases and J shed 1 base, with 13 bases lying between them. Here the CDR3 reads CASSSRVGGNTEAFF. The CDR3 nucleotides are TGTGCCAGCAGTTCCCGGGTAGGAGGGAACACTGAAGCTTTCTTT.

This sequence joins TRBV4-1 and TRBJ2-5; no definite D call. Germline lookup yields CDR1 MGHRA and CDR2 YSYEKL. V lost 0 bases, J lost 5 bases, and 7 bases lay in between. This CDR3 contains 13 residues. The DNA for the CDR3 is TGCGCCAGCAGCCAAGATAAGATGGAGACCCAGTACTTC. Protein: CASSQDKMETQYF.

This clonotype turned up a few times. The gene calls are TRBV2 and TRBJ2-3, with TRBD1 matching over 11 bases. Trimming removed 4 bases from V and 5 bases from J; junction bases left unmatched: 5. The germline V gene has CDR1 SNHLY and CDR2 FYNNEI. The CDR3 spans 15 residues. The CDR3 sequence is CASSVRTGGGDTQYF. The CDR3 DNA sequence: TGTGCCAGCAGTGTACGGACAGGGGGCGGAGATACGCAGTATTTT.

The sample holds a few counts of this clonotype. The CDR3 DNA is TGCAGTGCTAGCCCGGGAGGGAACTATGGCTACACCTTC. Protein sequence: CSASPGGNYGYTF. The gene calls are TRBV20-1 and TRBJ1-2, with no clear D. Germline V CDR1 and CDR2: DFQATT, SNEGSKA (reference sequence). V shed 3 bases and J shed 2 bases, with 10 bases lying between them. This CDR3 spans 13 amino acids.

The chain couples TRBV6-2 or TRBV6-3 to TRBJ2-1, with a weak D call TRBD2 (6 bases). CDR1 is MNHEY, CDR2 SVGEGT, per germline. The CDR3 extends over 15 amino acids. Trimming removed 7 bases from V and 7 bases from J, with 20 bases in between. CDR3 DNA: TGTGCCAGCAAGCTCAGGCGGGGCTTGTGGAATGAGCAGTTCTTC. It translates to CASKLRRGLWNEQFF.

Only a few counts were recorded for this clonotype. The chain joins TRBV11-2 to TRBJ2-5, with D unresolved. This CDR3 is built from 16 residues. The V gene's germline CDR1 is SGHAT and CDR2 FQNNGV. V shed 1 base and J shed 5 bases, with 17 bases lying between them. The CDR3 DNA is TGTGCCAGCAGCTTAGCGCGACTGGGGATGAGGGAGACCCAGTACTTC. It is translated as CASSLARLGMRETQYF.

This clonotype has only a few counts. The rearrangement links TRBV4-3 to TRBJ1-5, with D perhaps TRBD1 (6 bases). CDR1 is LGHNA, CDR2 YSLEER, per germline. Trimming pared 1 base from V and 2 bases from J, leaving 9 bases between. The CDR3 runs 15 residues. The CDR3 sequence: CASSQAPGGNQPQHF. The CDR3 region has the DNA TGCGCCAGCAGCCAAGCTCCAGGGGGCAATCAGCCCCAGCATTTT.

This clonotype has at least ten counts. This sequence joins TRBV6-2 or TRBV6-3 and TRBJ2-3; 9 bases align to TRBD2. This CDR3 spans 16 amino acids. The V gene's germline CDR1 is MNHEY and CDR2 SVGEGT. With V trimmed by 2 bases and J by 4 bases, 7 bases remained unmatched. The CDR3 spells CASSYPSGTVADTQYF. The CDR3 DNA follows: TGTGCCAGCAGTTACCCTAGCGGGACCGTAGCAGATACGCAGTATTTT.

In its sample, this clonotype was seen a few times. The chain combines TRBV6-1 with TRBJ1-2, with a weak D call TRBD1 (6 bases). The germline V gene has CDR1 MNHNS and CDR2 SASEGT. CDR3 length: 15 residues. Deletions cut 1 base from V and 7 bases from J, with 16 bases between. CDR3 amino acids: CASSEVGTKTTGYTF. In nucleotides, the CDR3 is TGTGCCAGCAGTGAAGTAGGGACAAAAACTACTGGCTACACCTTC.

This clonotype was observed a handful of times. The gene calls are TRBV20-1 and TRBJ2-1; the match to TRBD1 covers 8 bases. This CDR3 is built from 15 residues. With V trimmed by 4 bases and J by 6 bases, 11 bases remained unmatched. From germline, CDR1 is DFQATT and CDR2 SNEGSKA (reference sequence). CDR3 nucleotide sequence: TGCAGTGCTATCTGGACAGGGCAGGGTTTCAATGAGCAGTTCTTC. Protein: CSAIWTGQGFNEQFF.

The chain joins TRBV2 to TRBJ1-6, with D hard to call. CDR1 SNHLY and CDR2 FYNNEI come from the germline V gene. The CDR3 sequence is 14 residues long. Between the trimmed V and J ends, which lost 2 bases and 10 bases, there was a span of 12 bases. The CDR3 loop is CASSERADASPLHF. The CDR3 coding sequence is TGTGCCAGCAGTGAAAGGGCAGACGCGTCACCCCTCCACTTT. Based on the CDR3 plus reference TRBV2 and TRBJ1-6, the full variable domain is EPEVTQTPSHQVTQMGQEVILRCVPISNHLYFYWYRQILGQKVEFLVSFYNNEISEKSEIFDDQFSVERPDGSNFTLKIRSTKLEDSAMYFCASSERADASPLHFGNGTRLTVT.

DNA of the CDR3: TGCGCCAGCAGCCCGTCGGGACAGGGACGTTCACCCCTCCACTTT. It specifies CASSPSGQGRSPLHF. The J gene is TRBJ1-6, the V gene TRBV5-1; 9 bases are a match to TRBD1. The V gene end was trimmed by 4 bases and the J gene end by 9 bases; junction bases not matched to a gene: 8. There are 15 residues in the CDR3. CDR1 is SGHRS and CDR2 is YFSETQ in the germline V gene.

CDR3 loop: CASGASGSYGYTF. CDR3 DNA: TGTGCCAGCGGCGCCTCAGGGAGCTATGGCTACACCTTC. The gene calls are TRBV2 and TRBJ1-2; D might be TRBD1 (5 bases). From germline, CDR1 is SNHLY and CDR2 FYNNEI. The CDR3 has 13 residues. V was pared by 8 bases and J by 4 bases, with 14 bases between.

On this clonotype: The DNA is omitted, as the CDR3 cannot be located on it reliably, and the CDR3 follows TCRdb's listing. This chain uses TRBV6-5 with TRBJ1-3; the table gives TRBD1 as D, unverified against the DNA. CDR1 is MNHEY and CDR2 is SVGAGI in the germline V gene. The CDR3 is 17 residues long, counting both termini. CDR3 sequence reads: CASSSSGHAGSGNTIYF.

There are a few counts of this clonotype. The chain is built from TRBV29-1 and TRBJ2-1; D is unclear. Trimming shortened V by 4 bases and J by 7 bases, and 14 bases separated the two germline ends. Germline values: CDR1 SQVTM, CDR2 ANQGSEA. The CDR3 contains 13 residues. CDR3: CSVGDPAENEQFF. The CDR3 DNA follows: TGCAGCGTTGGCGACCCCGCGGAGAATGAGCAGTTCTTC.

This clonotype showed up just a few times. This chain links TRBV15 with TRBJ1-2; 9 nucleotides match TRBD1. Germline assignment: CDR1 LNHNV and CDR2 YYDKDF (reference sequence). The CDR3 spans 14 residues. Trimming at V came to 6 bases and at J to 6 bases, leaving 8 bases not matched to a gene. The CDR3 here is CATSSTGGADGYTF. As DNA, the CDR3 is TGTGCCACCAGTAGCACAGGGGGCGCGGATGGCTACACCTTC.

This chain links TRBV10-3 with TRBJ1-6; D is unresolved. With 3 bases removed from V and 7 bases from J, the gap between germline ends came to 10 bases. Germline CDR1 is ENHRY and CDR2 is SYGVKD. CDR3 length: 14 amino acids. The CDR3 DNA is TGTGCCATCAGTGAAGGAGGCTTGAATTCACCCCTCCACTTT. Translating gives CAISEGGLNSPLHF.

Only a few counts were recorded for this clonotype. The chain is built from TRBV28 and TRBJ2-2; 7 bases line up with TRBD1. Germline V gene data show CDR1 as MDHEN and CDR2 as SYDVKM. This CDR3 is built from 17 residues. The V gene end was trimmed by 6 bases and the J gene end by 0 bases; junction bases not matched to a gene: 10. CDR3: CASSWVMGQPNTGELFF. In nucleotides, the CDR3 is TGTGCCAGCAGCTGGGTAATGGGACAGCCGAACACCGGGGAGCTGTTTTTT. The variable domain in full, with the rest retrieved from reference TRBV28 and TRBJ2-2, is DVKVTQSSRYLVKRTGEKVFLECVQDMDHENMFWYRQDPGLGLRLIYFSYDVKMKEKGDIPEGYSVSREKKERFSLILESASTNQTSMYLCASSWVMGQPNTGELFFGEGSRLTVL.